This T cell receptor (beta chain) appears in the sequencing data of a study of T cells after yellow fever vaccination. Germline lookup yields CDR1 SGHRS and CDR2 YFSETQ. This CDR3 comprises 15 residues. V was clipped by 0 bases and J by 0 bases; unmatched bases: 3. A universal primer site and UMIs were added as TCR cDNA was made by 5'RACE template switching. In TCRdb, the 5' RACE reads were re-called with MiXCR into one record per CDR3 protein. The top ten hold roughly 3.5% of the sample, which has a few hundred thousand distinct CDR3 sequences, roughly 5% seen once. This clonotype was seen a handful of times. No antigen is known for it. Study results and caveats: Some clonotypes were seen in both the CD4 and the CD8 compartments. These made up a small share and likely arose from convergent recombination. At 95% to 97% for CD4 and roughly 87% for CD8, most primary-vaccination clones showed up again after the booster. Peaking faster, on day 5 versus 15, the secondary response was nonetheless weaker.

This chain joins TRBV5-1 and TRBJ2-7; TRBD1 aligns across 7 bases. The receptor comes from a man younger than 35 who received the YFV17D yellow fever vaccine. Sequenced material: CD4+ T cells sorted from PBMCs, taken on the day of the yellow fever booster vaccination. The CDR3 region is CASSLGQGGSYEQYF. The DNA of the CDR3 is TGCGCCAGCAGCTTGGGACAGGGTGGCTCCTACGAGCAGTACTTC. Full variable domain (rest looked up from reference TRBV5-1 and TRBJ2-7): KAGVTQTPRYLIKTRGQQVTLSCSPISGHRSVSWYQQTPGQGLQFLFEYFSETQRNKGNFPGRFSGRQFSNSRSEMNVSTLELGDSALYLCASSLGQGGSYEQYFGPGTRLTVT.